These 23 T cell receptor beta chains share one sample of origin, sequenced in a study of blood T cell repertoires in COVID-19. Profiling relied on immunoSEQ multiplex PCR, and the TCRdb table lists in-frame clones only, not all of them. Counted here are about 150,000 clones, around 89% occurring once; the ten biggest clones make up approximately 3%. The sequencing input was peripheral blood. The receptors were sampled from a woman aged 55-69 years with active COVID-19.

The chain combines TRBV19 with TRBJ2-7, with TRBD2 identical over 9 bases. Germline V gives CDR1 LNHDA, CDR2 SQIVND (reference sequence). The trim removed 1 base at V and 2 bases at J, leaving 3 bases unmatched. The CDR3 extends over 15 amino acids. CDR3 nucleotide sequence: TGTGCCAGTAGTATAGCGCTAGCGGGAACCTACGAGCAGTACTTC. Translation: CASSIALAGTYEQYF.

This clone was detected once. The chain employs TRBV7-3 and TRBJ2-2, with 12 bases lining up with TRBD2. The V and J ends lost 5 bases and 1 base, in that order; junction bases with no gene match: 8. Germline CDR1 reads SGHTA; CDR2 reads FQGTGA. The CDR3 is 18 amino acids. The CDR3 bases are TGTGCCAGCAGCGCGACAACGACTAGCGGGAGGAACACCGGGGAGCTGTTTTTT. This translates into CASSATTTSGRNTGELFF.

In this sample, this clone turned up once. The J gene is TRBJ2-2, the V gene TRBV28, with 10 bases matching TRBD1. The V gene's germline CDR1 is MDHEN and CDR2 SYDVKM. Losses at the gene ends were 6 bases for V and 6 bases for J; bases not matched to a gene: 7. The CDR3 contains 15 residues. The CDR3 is CASRRTGTGAGELFF. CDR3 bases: TGTGCCAGCAGGCGGACCGGGACAGGGGCCGGGGAGCTGTTTTTT.

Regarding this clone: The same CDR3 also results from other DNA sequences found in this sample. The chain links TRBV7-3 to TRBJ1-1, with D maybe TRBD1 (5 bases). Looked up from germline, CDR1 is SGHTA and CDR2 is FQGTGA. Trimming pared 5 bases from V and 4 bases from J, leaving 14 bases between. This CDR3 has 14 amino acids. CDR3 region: CASSPGTGGTEAFF. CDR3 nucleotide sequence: TGTGCCAGCAGCCCGGGGACCGGGGGCACTGAAGCTTTCTTT.

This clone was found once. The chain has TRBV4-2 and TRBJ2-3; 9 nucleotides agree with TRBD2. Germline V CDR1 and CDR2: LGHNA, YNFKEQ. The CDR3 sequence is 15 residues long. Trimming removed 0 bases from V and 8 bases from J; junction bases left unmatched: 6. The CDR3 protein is CASSQDGGRATTQYF. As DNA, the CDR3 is TGTGCCAGCAGCCAAGACGGCGGGAGGGCCACTACGCAGTATTTT.

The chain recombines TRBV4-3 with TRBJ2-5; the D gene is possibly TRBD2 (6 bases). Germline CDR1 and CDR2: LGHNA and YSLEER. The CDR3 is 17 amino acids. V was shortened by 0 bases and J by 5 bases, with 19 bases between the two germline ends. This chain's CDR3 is CASSQDIPTSAGETQYF. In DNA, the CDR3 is TGCGCCAGCAGCCAAGATATCCCTACTAGTGCGGGGGAGACCCAGTACTTC.

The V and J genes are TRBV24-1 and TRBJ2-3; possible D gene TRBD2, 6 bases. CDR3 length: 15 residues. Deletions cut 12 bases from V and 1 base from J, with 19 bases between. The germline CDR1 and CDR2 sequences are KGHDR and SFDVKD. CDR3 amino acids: CAASGPEGGTDTQYF. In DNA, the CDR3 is TGTGCCGCGTCCGGGCCGGAGGGCGGCACAGATACGCAGTATTTT.

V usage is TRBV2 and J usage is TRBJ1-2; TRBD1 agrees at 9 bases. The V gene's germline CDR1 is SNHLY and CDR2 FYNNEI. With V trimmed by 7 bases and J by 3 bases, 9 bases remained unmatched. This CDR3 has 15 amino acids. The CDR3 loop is CASKRTGVQHYGYTF. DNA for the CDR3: TGTGCCAGCAAAAGGACAGGGGTACAGCACTATGGCTACACCTTC.

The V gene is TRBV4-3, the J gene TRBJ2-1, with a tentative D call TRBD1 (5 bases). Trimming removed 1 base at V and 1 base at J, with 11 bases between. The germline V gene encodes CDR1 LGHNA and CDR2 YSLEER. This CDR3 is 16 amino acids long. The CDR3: CASSQALRGSYNEQFF. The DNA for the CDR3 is TGCGCCAGCAGCCAAGCCCTTAGGGGTTCCTACAATGAGCAGTTCTTC.

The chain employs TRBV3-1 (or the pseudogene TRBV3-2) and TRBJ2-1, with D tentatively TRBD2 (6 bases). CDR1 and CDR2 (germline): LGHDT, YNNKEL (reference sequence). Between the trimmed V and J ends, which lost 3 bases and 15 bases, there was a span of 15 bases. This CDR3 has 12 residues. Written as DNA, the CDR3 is TGTGCCAGCAGCCAGGCGACTAGTAAAGCGTTCTTC. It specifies CASSQATSKAFF.

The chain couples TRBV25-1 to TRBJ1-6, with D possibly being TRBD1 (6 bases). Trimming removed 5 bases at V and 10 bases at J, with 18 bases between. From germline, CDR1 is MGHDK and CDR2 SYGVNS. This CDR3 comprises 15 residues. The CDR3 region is CASSHLQGRESPLHF. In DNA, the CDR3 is TGTGCCAGCAGTCACCTACAGGGAAGGGAATCACCCCTCCACTTT.

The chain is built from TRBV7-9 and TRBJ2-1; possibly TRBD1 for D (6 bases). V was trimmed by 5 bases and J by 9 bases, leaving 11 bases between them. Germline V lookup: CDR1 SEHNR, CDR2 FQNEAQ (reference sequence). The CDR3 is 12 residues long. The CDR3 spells CASSPTGLEQFF. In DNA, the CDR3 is TGTGCCAGCAGCCCAACAGGGCTTGAGCAGTTCTTC.

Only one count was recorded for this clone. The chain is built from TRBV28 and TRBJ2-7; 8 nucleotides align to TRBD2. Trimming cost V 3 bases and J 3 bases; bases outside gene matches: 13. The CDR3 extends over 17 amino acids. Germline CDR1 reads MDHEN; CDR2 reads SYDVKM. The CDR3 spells CASSFPPFSGKVYEQYF. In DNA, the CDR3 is TGTGCCAGCAGTTTCCCTCCCTTTAGCGGGAAAGTCTACGAGCAGTACTTC.

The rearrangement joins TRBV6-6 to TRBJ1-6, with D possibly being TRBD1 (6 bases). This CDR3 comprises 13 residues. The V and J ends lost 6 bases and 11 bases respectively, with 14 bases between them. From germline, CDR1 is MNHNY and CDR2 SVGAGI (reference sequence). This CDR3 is CASRDSGVAPLHF. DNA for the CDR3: TGTGCCAGCAGGGACTCAGGGGTCGCACCCCTCCACTTT.

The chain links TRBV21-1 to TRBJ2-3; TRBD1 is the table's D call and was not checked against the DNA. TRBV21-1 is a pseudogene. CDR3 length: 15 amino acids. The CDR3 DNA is TGTGCCAGCAGCAAGGGGGACAGGGCCACAGATACGCAGTATTTT. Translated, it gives CASSKGDRATDTQYF.

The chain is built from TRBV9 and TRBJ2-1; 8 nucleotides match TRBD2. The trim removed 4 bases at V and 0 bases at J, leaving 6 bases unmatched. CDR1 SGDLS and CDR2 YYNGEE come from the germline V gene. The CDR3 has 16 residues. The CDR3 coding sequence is TGTGCCAGCAGCCTTCCTACTAGCGGCTCCTACAATGAGCAGTTCTTC. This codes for CASSLPTSGSYNEQFF.

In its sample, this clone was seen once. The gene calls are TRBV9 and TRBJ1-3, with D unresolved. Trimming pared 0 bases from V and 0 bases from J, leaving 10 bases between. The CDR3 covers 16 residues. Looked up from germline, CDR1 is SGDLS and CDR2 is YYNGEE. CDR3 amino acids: CASSVELGPSGNTIYF. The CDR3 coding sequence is TGTGCCAGCAGCGTAGAACTAGGACCCTCTGGAAACACCATATATTTT.

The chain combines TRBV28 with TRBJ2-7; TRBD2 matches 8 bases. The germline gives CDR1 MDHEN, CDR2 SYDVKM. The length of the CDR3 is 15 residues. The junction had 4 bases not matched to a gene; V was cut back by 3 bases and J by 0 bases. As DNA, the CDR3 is TGTGCCAGCAGTTTTCCTAGCGGGTACTCCTACGAGCAGTACTTC. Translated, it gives CASSFPSGYSYEQYF.

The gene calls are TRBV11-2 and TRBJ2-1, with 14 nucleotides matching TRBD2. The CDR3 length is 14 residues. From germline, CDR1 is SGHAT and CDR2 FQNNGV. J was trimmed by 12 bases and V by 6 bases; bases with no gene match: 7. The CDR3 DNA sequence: TGTGCCAGCAGTGGGACTAGCGGGAGAGTCAGGCAGTTCTTC. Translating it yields CASSGTSGRVRQFF.

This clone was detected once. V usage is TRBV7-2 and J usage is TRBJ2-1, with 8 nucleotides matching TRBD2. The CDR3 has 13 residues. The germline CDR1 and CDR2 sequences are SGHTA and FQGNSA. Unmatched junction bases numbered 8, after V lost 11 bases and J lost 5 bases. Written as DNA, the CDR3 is TGTGCCTGGGCCAGCGGGAGCCACAATGAGCAGTTCTTC. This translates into CAWASGSHNEQFF. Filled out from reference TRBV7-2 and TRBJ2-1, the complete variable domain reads GAGVSQSPSNKVTEKGKDVELRCDPISGHTALYWYRQSLGQGLEFLIYFQGNSAPDKSGLPSDRFSAERTGGSVSTLTIQRTQQEDSAVYLCAWASGSHNEQFFGPGTRLTVL.

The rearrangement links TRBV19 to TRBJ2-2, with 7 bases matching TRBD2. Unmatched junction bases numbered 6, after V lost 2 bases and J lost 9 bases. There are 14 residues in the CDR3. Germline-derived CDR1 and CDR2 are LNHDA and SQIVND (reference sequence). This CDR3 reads CASSIPTGGRELFF. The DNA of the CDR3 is TGTGCCAGTAGTATACCAACGGGAGGTAGGGAGCTGTTTTTT. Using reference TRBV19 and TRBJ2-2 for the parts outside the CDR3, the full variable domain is DGGITQSPKYLFRKEGQNVTLSCEQNLNHDAMYWYRQDPGQGLRLIYYSQIVNDFQKGDIAEGYSVSREKKESFPLTVTSAQKNPTAFYLCASSIPTGGRELFFGEGSRLTVL.

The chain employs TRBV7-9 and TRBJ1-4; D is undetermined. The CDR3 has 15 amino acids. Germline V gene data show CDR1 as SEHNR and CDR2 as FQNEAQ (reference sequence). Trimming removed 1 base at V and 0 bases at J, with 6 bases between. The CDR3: CASSLDSSTNEKLFF. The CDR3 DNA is TGTGCCAGCAGCTTAGATTCGTCAACTAATGAAAAACTGTTTTTT.

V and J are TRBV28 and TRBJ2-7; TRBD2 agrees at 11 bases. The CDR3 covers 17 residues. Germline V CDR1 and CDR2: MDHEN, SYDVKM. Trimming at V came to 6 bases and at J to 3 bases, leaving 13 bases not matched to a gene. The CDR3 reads CASRSGTSGSGGYEQYF. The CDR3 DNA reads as TGTGCCAGCAGGTCCGGGACTAGCGGATCCGGCGGCTACGAGCAGTACTTC.